The clone carrying this TCR beta chain was counted only a few times. The antigen remains undetermined. PCR was performed using 60 Vbeta and 13 Jbeta primers. Method: immunoSEQ multiplex PCR; TCRdb's copy keeps in-frame clones and lacks some. This sample has 150,000 to 200,000 clones; about 80% occur once, and the top ten carry about 14%. The data were taken from a study of cytomegalovirus exposure and HLA in healthy donors. With 1 base clipped from V and 3 bases from J, the junction kept 7 bases outside the gene matches. The V gene's germline CDR1 is MNHEY and CDR2 SMNVEV (reference sequence). This CDR3 comprises 19 residues. Study-wide results and caveats: Despite most TCR sequences being rare, some public TCRs occurred in many donors. Follow-up analysis later connected one missense variant in DCLRE1C with trimming of TCR beta V- and J-genes. Over 150 TCR beta chains were listed as cytomegalovirus-associated.

The source material was PBMCs. This clonotype was obtained from a woman in her twenties or thirties in good health and CMV-seropositive. This chain joins TRBV27 and TRBJ2-2, with 14 nucleotides matching TRBD2. The CDR3 DNA follows: TGTGCCAGCAGTTTATTACCGGGACTAGCGGGAGATGACACCGGGGAGCTGTTTTTT. This codes for CASSLLPGLAGDDTGELFF.